A selection of T cell receptor beta chains follows, all from one sample in a study of shared clonotypes between healthy human individuals. Libraries were prepared by immunoSEQ multiplex PCR; TCRdb keeps only in-frame clonotypes and omits some of them. This table holds about 1,500,000 clones, around 97% found once. Sequencing was carried out using naive CD4+ T cells sorted from blood. These receptors were taken from a man between 25 and 39 years old in good health. Both conserved end residues are trimmed from each CDR3. The D gene is left open where the match is weak.

v_gene: TRBV15; d_gene: TRBD2; j_gene: TRBJ2-5; CDR3aa: ATSREGLKETQY
v_gene: TRBV27; d_gene: NA; j_gene: TRBJ1-5; CDR3aa: ASSPRRKDGQTNQPQH
v_gene: TRBV2; d_gene: TRBD1; j_gene: TRBJ1-5; CDR3aa: ASSLQGNQPQH
v_gene: TRBV28; d_gene: TRBD1; j_gene: TRBJ1-4; CDR3aa: ASSPASGQVSNEKLF
v_gene: TRBV5-1; d_gene: TRBD2; j_gene: TRBJ2-7; CDR3aa: ASSQTSGRALGEQY
v_gene: TRBV6-1; d_gene: TRBD1; j_gene: TRBJ1-1; CDR3aa: ASSRQGKGSEAF
v_gene: TRBV9; d_gene: NA; j_gene: TRBJ2-3; CDR3aa: ASSVDALDTQY
v_gene: TRBV2; d_gene: TRBD1; j_gene: TRBJ2-7; CDR3aa: ASSDSRDRVTSYEQY
v_gene: TRBV2; d_gene: TRBD1; j_gene: TRBJ1-4; CDR3aa: ASGQEVNEKLF
v_gene: TRBV29-1; d_gene: NA; j_gene: TRBJ2-5; CDR3aa: SVLRAGRETQY
v_gene: TRBV5-5; d_gene: NA; j_gene: TRBJ1-1; CDR3aa: ASSPRGGRTEAF